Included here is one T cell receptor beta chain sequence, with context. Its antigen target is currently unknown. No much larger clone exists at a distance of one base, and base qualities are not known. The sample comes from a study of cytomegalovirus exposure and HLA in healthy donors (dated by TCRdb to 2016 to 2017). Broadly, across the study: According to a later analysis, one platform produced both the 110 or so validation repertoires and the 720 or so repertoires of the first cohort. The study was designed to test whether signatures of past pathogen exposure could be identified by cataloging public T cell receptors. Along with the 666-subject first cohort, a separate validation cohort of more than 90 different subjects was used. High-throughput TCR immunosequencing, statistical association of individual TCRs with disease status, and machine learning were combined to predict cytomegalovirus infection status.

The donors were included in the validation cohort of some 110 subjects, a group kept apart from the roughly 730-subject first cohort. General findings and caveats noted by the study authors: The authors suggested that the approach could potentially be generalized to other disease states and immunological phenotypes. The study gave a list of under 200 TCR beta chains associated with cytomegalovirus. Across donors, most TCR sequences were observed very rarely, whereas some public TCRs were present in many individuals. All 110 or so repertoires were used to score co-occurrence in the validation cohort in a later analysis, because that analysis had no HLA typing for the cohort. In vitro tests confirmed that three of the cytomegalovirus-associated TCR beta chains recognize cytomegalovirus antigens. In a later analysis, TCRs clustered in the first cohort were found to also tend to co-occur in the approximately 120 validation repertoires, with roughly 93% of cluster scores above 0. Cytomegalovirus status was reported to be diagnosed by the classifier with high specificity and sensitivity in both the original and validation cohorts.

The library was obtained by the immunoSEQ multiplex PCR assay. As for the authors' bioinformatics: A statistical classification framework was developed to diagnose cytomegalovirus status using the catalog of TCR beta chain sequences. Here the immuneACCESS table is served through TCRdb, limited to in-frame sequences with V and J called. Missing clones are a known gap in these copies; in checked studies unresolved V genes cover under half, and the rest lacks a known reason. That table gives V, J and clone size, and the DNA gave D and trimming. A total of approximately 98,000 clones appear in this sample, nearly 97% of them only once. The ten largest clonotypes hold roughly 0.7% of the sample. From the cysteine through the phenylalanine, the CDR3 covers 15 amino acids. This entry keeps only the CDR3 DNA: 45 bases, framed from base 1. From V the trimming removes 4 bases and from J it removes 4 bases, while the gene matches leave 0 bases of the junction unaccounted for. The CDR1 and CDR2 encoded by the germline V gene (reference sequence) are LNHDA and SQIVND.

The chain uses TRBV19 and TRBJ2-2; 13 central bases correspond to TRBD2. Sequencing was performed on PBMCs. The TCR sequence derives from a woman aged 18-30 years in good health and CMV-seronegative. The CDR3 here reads CASSRLAGGTGELFF. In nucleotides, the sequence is TGTGCCAGTAGTAGACTAGCGGGAGGCACCGGGGAGCTGTTTTTT.